This T cell receptor beta chain derives from a study of T cells expressing NK-cell markers. Study observations and caveats: As a fraction of CD8+ T cells, dominant NKG2C+ clonotypes reached roughly 1.0-7.5% in six donors.

CDR3 length equals 16 residues. Germline V CDR1 and CDR2: SQVTM, ANQGSEA. The authors generated TCR beta cDNA through 5'RACE template switching with UMIs. TCRdb re-called the 5' RACE reads; one entry per CDR3 protein, DNA not given. This table lists 250,000 to 300,000 distinct CDR3 sequences. A note on this clonotype: Its antigen is not known.

This receptor was identified in a woman between 18 and 70 years old in good health. The chain couples TRBV29-1 to TRBJ1-2. The sequencing sample was made of blood T cells: a sorted CD56 or NKG2C T cell subset, CD4+ or CD8+ T cells, or bulk PBMC T cells (not recorded which). CDR3 amino acids: CSVEDRRVTSPYGYTF.